These T cell receptor beta chains were read from a single sample in a study of cytomegalovirus exposure and HLA in healthy donors. The table came from immunoSEQ multiplex PCR; TCRdb's copy has only in-frame clones and leaves some out. The table lists over 150,000 clones, roughly 80% of them singletons. The material sequenced was PBMCs. These receptors were collected from a young woman in good health and CMV-seropositive. Both conserved end residues are trimmed from each CDR3.

V,CDR3
TRBV7-3,ASSLSGQGYNSPLH
TRBV28,ASSSSGTGGTEAF
TRBV7-9,ASSPGGGRSGANVLT
TRBV7-2,ASSPSRDFQETQY
TRBV7-9,ASSVDRAEAF
TRBV9,ASSVASTGELF
TRBV7-2,ASSLASGLPGELF
TRBV19,ASTSAGGFTEAF
TRBV6-5,ASSWAGTESNYGYT
TRBV7-9,ASSGSGAYGNQPQH
TRBV7-9,ASSQDSYYGYT
TRBV27,ASSFEVTINEQF